This is a list of T cell receptor beta chains from one sample in a study of cytotoxic CD8 clonotypes in ibrutinib-treated CLL. Assay: immunoSEQ multiplex PCR; the TCRdb copy retains only in-frame clones and omits some. Among over 120,000 clones listed, 80% were seen once. Here the sequenced sample was PBMCs, taken after 36 months of ibrutinib treatment. Receptors originate from a human donor with chronic lymphocytic leukemia. Each CDR3 is given without its conserved first and last residue.

j_call v_call cdr3_aa
TRBJ1-2 TRBV28 AIKGVTVYGYT
TRBJ2-5 TRBV6-5 ASSRTGTLQETQY
TRBJ1-4 TRBV5-1 ASSLAPGGTNEKLF
TRBJ1-6 TRBV2 ASTAARVALH
TRBJ1-3 TRBV5-4 ASSPGPTRGTGNTIY
TRBJ2-1 TRBV6-6 ATQPLGSSYNEQF
TRBJ2-7 TRBV27 ASSLSKTHEQY
TRBJ2-3 TRBV10-3 AITRLAGDTQY
TRBJ2-2 TRBV18 ASSPYQSSLPGELF
TRBJ1-2 TRBV2 ASRDSTGFGYT
TRBJ2-2 TRBV9 ASSLLFHTGELF
TRBJ1-6 TRBV10-3 AIRGVADSPLH
TRBJ1-1 TRBV4-1 ASSQEGRVAEAF
TRBJ2-1 TRBV6-4 ASNRDGLIYSSYNEQF
TRBJ1-2 TRBV5-1 ASSPELPYGYT
TRBJ1-1 TRBV29-1 SVERAIGMNTEAF
TRBJ2-5 TRBV28 ASSLSLGQETQY
TRBJ1-2 TRBV19 ASTPDRNYGYT
TRBJ1-1 TRBV18 ASSPPGGTGLEAF
TRBJ2-7 TRBV1 TSSQPDGGGMVEQY
TRBJ2-2 TRBV11-3 ASSTWIPGLNTGELF
TRBJ2-1 TRBV5-1 ASRLASHNEQF
TRBJ2-3 TRBV10-1 ASSFVDADTQY
TRBJ2-7 TRBV9 ASSVAPEASGFYEQY
TRBJ2-2 TRBV29-1 SVEAVGIGAGELF
TRBJ1-1 TRBV27 ASSLQGVNTEAF
TRBJ1-2 TRBV11-2 ASSANRIYGYT
TRBJ2-7 TRBV5-6 ASSLLGRSYEQY
TRBJ2-1 TRBV2 ASRAGTISYNEQF
TRBJ2-7 TRBV7-9 ASRPGQGYEQY
TRBJ2-7 TRBV18 ASSALPGQRSYEQY
TRBJ2-7 TRBV7-2 ASSLRTSGGSSYEQY
TRBJ2-1 TRBV19 ATGTSGIVGKSYNEQF
TRBJ2-7 TRBV5-1 ASSEGSDEQY
TRBJ2-1 TRBV4-1 ASSLAGAFYNEQF
TRBJ1-3 TRBV18 ASSPRTASGNTIY
TRBJ2-5 TRBV20-1 SAQRETQY
TRBJ1-4 TRBV10-3 AIADRGEGYEKLF
TRBJ1-3 TRBV6-6 ASSTTTRGNTIY
TRBJ1-4 TRBV19 ASTNLGTATNEKLF
TRBJ2-1 TRBV13 ASSLLSDNEQF
TRBJ1-3 TRBV6-1 ASSRALSGNTIY
TRBJ2-7 TRBV27 ASSLSRSGQSEQY
TRBJ1-2 TRBV28 ASKNNRGGQSIYGYT
TRBJ2-5 TRBV28 ASSGTGGGETQY
TRBJ1-2 TRBV18 ASSPQRDNYGYT
TRBJ2-2 TRBV6-4 ASSTGSTGELF
TRBJ1-4 TRBV11-2 ASSLSRVTEKLF
TRBJ1-1 TRBV7-6 ASSPTERPTGPM
TRBJ2-3 TRBV30 AAVAGVTDTQY
TRBJ1-3 TRBV7-9 ASSLTQGGGNTIY
TRBJ1-2 TRBV11-2 ASSWGGTAYGYT
TRBJ2-3 TRBV10-3 ASSFLTSGRRGTDTQY
TRBJ1-5 TRBV29-1 SVDRPLLGNQPQH
TRBJ1-5 TRBV10-3 ATALDRGGQPQH